The sequence of this T cell receptor (beta chain) was determined in a study of blood T cell repertoires in COVID-19. Across the study: In each case, the material was cDNA or gDNA derived from T cells, B-cell-depleted T cells, or PBMCs.

Profiled with immunoSEQ multiplex PCR; TCRdb holds only in-frame clones, not every one. This table holds 55,000 to 75,000 clones, about 73% found once. Per germline, CDR1 SGHAT and CDR2 FQNNGV. V was pared by 1 base and J by 4 bases, with 6 bases of the junction left unmatched. The CDR3 length is 16 residues. V usage is TRBV11-2 and J usage is TRBJ2-3; 9 nucleotides align to TRBD2. The specimen was peripheral blood. This sequence originates from a man aged 55 to 70 with acute or convalescent COVID-19. The CDR3 sequence: CASSLARGGVADTQYF. The CDR3, as DNA: TGTGCCAGCAGCTTAGCTCGCGGGGGGGTCGCAGATACGCAGTATTTT.